What follows describes a single T cell receptor (beta chain). Looked up from germline, CDR1 is SGDLS and CDR2 is YYNGEE. The CDR3 totals 11 residues. V was clipped by 0 bases and J by 8 bases, with 3 bases between them. This sample is part of a study of identical twins. TCRdb called the 5' RACE reads again in MiXCR, with one record for every CDR3 protein. The repertoire holds approximately 260,000 distinct CDR3 sequences, with over 13% as singletons. The chain is built from TRBV9 and TRBJ2-1, with D unclear. This sequence originates from a woman in her late teens or twenties in good health. The sample consisted of memory (CD45RO+) T cells sorted from blood. CDR3 in amino acids: CASSVGDEQFF. In nucleotides, the CDR3 is TGTGCCAGCAGCGTAGGTGATGAGCAGTTCTTC.